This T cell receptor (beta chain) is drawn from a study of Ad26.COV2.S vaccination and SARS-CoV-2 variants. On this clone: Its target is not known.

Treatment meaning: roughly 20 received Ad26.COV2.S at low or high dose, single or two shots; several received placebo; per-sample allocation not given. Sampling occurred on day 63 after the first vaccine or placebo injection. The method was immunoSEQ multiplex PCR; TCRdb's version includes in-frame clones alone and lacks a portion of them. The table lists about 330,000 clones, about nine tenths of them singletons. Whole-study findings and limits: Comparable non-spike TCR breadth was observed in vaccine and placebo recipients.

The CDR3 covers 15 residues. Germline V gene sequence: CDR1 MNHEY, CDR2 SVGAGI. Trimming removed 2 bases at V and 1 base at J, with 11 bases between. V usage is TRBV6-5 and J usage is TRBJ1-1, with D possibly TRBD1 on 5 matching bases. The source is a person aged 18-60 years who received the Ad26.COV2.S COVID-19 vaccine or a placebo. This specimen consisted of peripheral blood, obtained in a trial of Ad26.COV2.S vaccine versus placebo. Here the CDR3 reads CASSYNGGGNTEAFF. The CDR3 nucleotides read TGTGCCAGCAGTTACAACGGGGGAGGGAACACTGAAGCTTTCTTT.